This T cell receptor (beta chain) was captured by sequencing in a study of cytomegalovirus exposure and HLA in healthy donors. Whole-study findings and limits: Many donors carried some public TCRs, although rarity characterized most TCR sequences.

Per germline, CDR1 MNHNS and CDR2 SASEGT. This CDR3 contains 13 residues. V lost 7 bases and J lost 4, with 11 bases in between. Only in-frame clones appear in the TCRdb table, and some are missing; sequencing was by immunoSEQ multiplex PCR. The sample holds roughly 56,000 clones; about 93% are singletons and the top ten take around 2.3%. To note about this clone: The target antigen is unknown.

This chain uses TRBV6-1 with TRBJ1-3; no definite D call. Specimen: PBMCs. This TCR was recovered from a man between 18 and 35 years old in good health and CMV-seronegative. The CDR3 bases are TGTGCCAGCATCCCGTCTCTCGGAAACACCATATATTTT. Its translation: CASIPSLGNTIYF.